These 32 T cell receptor beta chains came from one sample sequenced in a study of Tregs in tolerant kidney transplant recipients. Only in-frame clones appear in the TCRdb table, and some are missing; sequencing was by immunoSEQ multiplex PCR. In the table there are around 6,000 clones, around 89% of which are singletons. For these TCRs, the target antigens are not known. The sequencing used Tregs from blood cultured with allogeneic cells, collected before the transplant. The receptors derive from a human patient who received a combined kidney and bone marrow transplant.

The chain recombines TRBV5-6 with TRBJ2-7; TRBD2 agrees at 13 bases. The V and J ends lost 3 bases and 0 bases, in that order; junction bases with no gene match: 6. Germline-derived CDR1 and CDR2 are SGHDT and YYEEEE. CDR3 length: 17 residues. The CDR3 DNA sequence: TGTGCCAGCAGCTCTCTGGGACTAGCGGGGAGCTCCTACGAGCAGTACTTC. Protein sequence: CASSSLGLAGSSYEQYF. Filled out from reference TRBV5-6 and TRBJ2-7, the complete variable domain reads DAGVTQSPTHLIKTRGQQVTLRCSPKSGHDTVSWYQQALGQGPQFIFQYYEEEERQRGNFPDRFSGHQFPNYSSELNVNALLLGDSALYLCASSSLGLAGSSYEQYFGPGTRLTVT.

The rearrangement uses TRBV19 and TRBJ1-2, with TRBD1 matching 7 bases. V trimming: 6 bases; J trimming: 0 bases; junction bases outside the gene matches: 7. This CDR3 is built from 15 residues. Germline V gives CDR1 LNHDA, CDR2 SQIVND (reference sequence). The CDR3 spells CASRPRDRPNYGYTF. The CDR3 coding sequence is TGTGCCAGTAGGCCACGGGACAGACCTAACTATGGCTACACCTTC.

V is TRBV6-6 and J is TRBJ2-7, with 9 bases fitting TRBD1. Germline assignment: CDR1 MNHNY and CDR2 SVGAGI (reference sequence). The CDR3 length is 15 residues. Trimming removed 0 bases from V and 2 bases from J; junction bases left unmatched: 2. The CDR3 DNA is TGTGCCAGCAGTTACTCGGGGACAGGGACCTACGAGCAGTACTTC. Its protein product is CASSYSGTGTYEQYF.

This rearrangement joins TRBV7-2 to TRBJ1-1; D unclear. The CDR3 consists of 13 residues. Germline values: CDR1 SGHTA, CDR2 FQGNSA. Trimming stripped 6 bases from V and 4 bases from J, with 12 bases between. CDR3 nucleotides: TGTGCCAGCAGTTATAGTTGGGGCACTGAAGCTTTCTTT. Residues: CASSYSWGTEAFF.

This sequence joins TRBV7-9 and TRBJ1-2; D is ambiguous. CDR3 length equals 13 residues. The V and J ends lost 1 base and 5 bases respectively, with 8 bases between them. Germline CDR1 is SEHNR and CDR2 is FQNEAQ (reference sequence). As DNA, the CDR3 is TGTGCCAGCAGCTTAGTAGGTGGTTATGGCTACACCTTC. Protein: CASSLVGGYGYTF.

The chain recombines TRBV19 with TRBJ2-3; 7 bases agree with TRBD2. There are 16 residues in the CDR3. Trimming cost V 4 bases and J 1 base; bases outside gene matches: 8. The V gene's germline CDR1 is LNHDA and CDR2 SQIVND (reference sequence). The CDR3 protein is CASSTIGTSGTDTQYF. The CDR3 DNA sequence: TGTGCCAGTAGTACGATAGGTACTAGCGGCACAGATACGCAGTATTTT. Filled out from reference TRBV19 and TRBJ2-3, the complete variable domain reads DGGITQSPKYLFRKEGQNVTLSCEQNLNHDAMYWYRQDPGQGLRLIYYSQIVNDFQKGDIAEGYSVSREKKESFPLTVTSAQKNPTAFYLCASSTIGTSGTDTQYFGPGTRLTVL.

The rearrangement joins TRBV28 to TRBJ1-3; TRBD1 matches 10 bases. Germline V lookup: CDR1 MDHEN, CDR2 SYDVKM. This CDR3 is 17 amino acids long. After removal of 0 bases from V and 0 bases from J, the junction contained 2 bases not matched to a gene. In DNA, the CDR3 is TGTGCCAGCAGTTTATGGGGACAGGGGATCTCTGGAAACACCATATATTTT. This sequence encodes CASSLWGQGISGNTIYF.

CDR3 in DNA: TGCAGCGCCGGCGGTGGGGGGTACCACTACGAGCAGTACTTC. This codes for CSAGGGGYHYEQYF. The V gene is TRBV29-1, the J gene TRBJ2-7; D might be TRBD2 (6 bases). The ends were cut back, 7 bases at V and 3 bases at J, with 19 bases in the middle. There are 14 residues in the CDR3. CDR1 SQVTM and CDR2 ANQGSEA come from the germline V gene.

In this sample, this clone turned up a few times. The rearrangement joins TRBV27 to TRBJ1-6; a weak D match, TRBD1 (5 bases). The CDR3 extends over 15 amino acids. The V end was cut by 0 bases, the J end by 7 bases, with 10 bases between. Germline V CDR1 and CDR2: MNHEY, SMNVEV (reference sequence). CDR3: CASSLSGVTNSPLHF. The DNA of the CDR3 is TGTGCCAGCAGTTTATCGGGGGTTACGAATTCACCCCTCCACTTT.

The V gene is TRBV9, the J gene TRBJ2-6, with D possibly being TRBD1 or TRBD2 (6 bases each). The CDR3 sequence is 20 residues long. The ends were cut back, 0 bases at V and 4 bases at J, with 23 bases in the middle. Per germline, CDR1 SGDLS and CDR2 YYNGEE. The CDR3 DNA is TGTGCCAGCAGCGTAGTCATTGGGGGGCTGAGAACGTACGGGGCCAACGTCCTGACTTTC. It is translated as CASSVVIGGLRTYGANVLTF.

This chain's CDR3 is CASSRERTNTEAFF. CDR3 DNA: TGTGCCAGCTCACGGGAGAGGACGAACACTGAAGCTTTCTTT. The chain carries TRBV18 and TRBJ1-1; D remains ambiguous. V lost 4 bases and J 1 base, leaving 10 bases between the germline ends. CDR1 KGHSH and CDR2 LQKENI come from the germline V gene. The CDR3 has 14 amino acids.

The genes are TRBV25-1 and TRBJ1-1; D remains unclear. Trimming shortened V by 5 bases and J by 9 bases, and 13 bases separated the two germline ends. The CDR3 has 12 residues. CDR1 is MGHDK, CDR2 SYGVNS, per germline. This chain's CDR3 is CASSIFNHQAFF. As DNA, the CDR3 is TGTGCCAGCAGTATATTTAACCATCAAGCTTTCTTT.

CDR3 in DNA: TGTGCCATCAGTTGGGAGACCACAGATACGCAGTATTTT. This gives the protein CAISWETTDTQYF. This rearrangement joins TRBV10-3 to TRBJ2-3; D might be TRBD2 (5 bases). CDR1 and CDR2 from the germline V gene are ENHRY and SYGVKD. The V end was cut by 5 bases, the J end by 2 bases, with 8 bases between. The CDR3 extends over 13 amino acids.

CDR3 region: CASSLRIGGSYEQYF. Here the CDR3 DNA reads TGCGCCAGCAGCTTGCGGATAGGGGGGAGCTACGAGCAGTACTTC. The chain has TRBV5-1 and TRBJ2-7; tentatively, D is TRBD1 or TRBD2 (6 bases each). CDR3 size: 15 residues. Trimming removed 1 base at V and 3 bases at J, with 14 bases between. In germline, CDR1 is SGHRS, CDR2 YFSETQ.

The chain uses TRBV2 and TRBJ2-5, with D tentatively TRBD1 (6 bases). Germline V gives CDR1 SNHLY, CDR2 FYNNEI. The CDR3 is 14 residues long. V lost 8 bases to trimming and J lost 1 base, with 14 bases between them. The CDR3 nucleotides are TGTGCCAGCCTCTCCCGGGACATCCAAGAGACCCAGTACTTC. Translated: CASLSRDIQETQYF. The complete variable domain, with remaining parts taken from reference TRBV2 and TRBJ2-5, reads EPEVTQTPSHQVTQMGQEVILRCVPISNHLYFYWYRQILGQKVEFLVSFYNNEISEKSEIFDDQFSVERPDGSNFTLKIRSTKLEDSAMYFCASLSRDIQETQYFGPGTRLLVL.

The CDR3 bases are TGTGCCAGCACTGGCTATCCTAGCACAGATACGCAGTATTTT. Protein sequence: CASTGYPSTDTQYF. The V and J genes are TRBV2 and TRBJ2-3; D gene unclear. Trimming removed 7 bases from V and 0 bases from J, with 11 bases in between. This CDR3 comprises 14 residues. Germline V gives CDR1 SNHLY, CDR2 FYNNEI.

CDR3 amino acids: CASSLGLAGASTDTQYF. CDR3 nucleotide sequence: TGTGCCAGCAGCCTGGGACTAGCGGGGGCTAGCACAGATACGCAGTATTTT. This rearrangement joins TRBV9 to TRBJ2-3; the match to TRBD2 covers 14 bases. Germline V gene sequence: CDR1 SGDLS, CDR2 YYNGEE. This CDR3 contains 17 residues. After removal of 4 bases from V and 0 bases from J, the junction contained 4 bases not matched to a gene.

The chain has TRBV5-6 and TRBJ2-5, with 9 bases lining up with TRBD2. There are 16 residues in the CDR3. The germline gives CDR1 SGHDT, CDR2 YYEEEE. J was trimmed by 3 bases and V by 2 bases; bases with no gene match: 8. This CDR3 is CASSFVLAGAEETQYF. The CDR3 coding sequence is TGTGCCAGCAGCTTCGTCTTAGCGGGGGCCGAAGAGACCCAGTACTTC.

V and J are TRBV11-2 and TRBJ2-1; 7 bases match TRBD1. In germline, CDR1 is SGHAT, CDR2 FQNNGV. This CDR3 spans 14 amino acids. The V gene end was trimmed by 2 bases and the J gene end by 9 bases; junction bases not matched to a gene: 7. The CDR3 nucleotides read TGTGCCAGCAGCTTACCACAGGGGATCGGTGAGCAGTTCTTC. Amino acid sequence: CASSLPQGIGEQFF.

The chain is built from TRBV6-5 and TRBJ1-1; perhaps TRBD1 as D (5 bases). In germline, CDR1 is MNHEY, CDR2 SVGAGI. The V end lost 1 base, the J end lost 1 base, and 7 bases lay between the germline ends. The CDR3 consists of 14 residues. CDR3 coding DNA: TGTGCCAGCAGTTACTGGGGGACGAACACTGAAGCTTTCTTT. Protein: CASSYWGTNTEAFF.

The chain recombines TRBV20-1 with TRBJ2-7; no reliable D call. CDR3 length: 11 amino acids. The V end was cut by 1 base, the J end by 5 bases, with 6 bases between. Germline V lookup: CDR1 DFQATT, CDR2 SNEGSKA (reference sequence). The CDR3 protein is CSARGRNEQYF. DNA of the CDR3: TGCAGTGCTAGAGGCAGAAACGAGCAGTACTTC.

The J gene is TRBJ2-7, the V gene TRBV7-2; the D call may be TRBD1 or TRBD2 (5 bases each). This CDR3 has 12 amino acids. Per germline, CDR1 SGHTA and CDR2 FQGNSA. Trimming shortened V by 7 bases and J by 6 bases, and 13 bases separated the two germline ends. The DNA for the CDR3 is TGTGCCAGCACCGATCCTGGGGGCGAGCAGTACTTC. Translated, it gives CASTDPGGEQYF.

This clone has a handful of counts. The chain uses TRBV5-1 and TRBJ2-2; 10 bases are shared with TRBD1. Germline V gene sequence: CDR1 SGHRS, CDR2 YFSETQ. The CDR3 spans 15 residues. Trimming cost V 3 bases and J 6 bases; bases outside gene matches: 5. CDR3 sequence: CASSSGQGQSGELFF. DNA for the CDR3: TGCGCCAGCAGCTCGGGACAGGGGCAGTCCGGGGAGCTGTTTTTT.

The chain recombines TRBV4-1 with TRBJ2-1; 9 positions agree with TRBD1. CDR3 size: 15 residues. CDR1 MGHRA and CDR2 YSYEKL come from the germline V gene. V shed 6 bases and J 2 bases; nucleotides not matched to a gene: 5. The CDR3: CASSQQGAPYNEQFF. The DNA of the CDR3 is TGCGCCAGCAGTCAACAGGGGGCTCCCTACAATGAGCAGTTCTTC.

The J gene is TRBJ2-5, the V gene TRBV5-8; TRBD1 matches 8 bases. The last part of the DNA fits TRBJ2-7 better; the J call may be wrong. Germline loops: CDR1 SGHTS, CDR2 YDEGEE. The CDR3 runs 15 residues. The CDR3 nucleotides read TGTGCCAGCAGCCGAGGGGACAGGATATCCTACGAGCAGTACTTC. This encodes CASSRGDRISYEQYF.

The V and J genes are TRBV5-1 and TRBJ2-5; the match to TRBD2 covers 8 bases. TRBJ2-7 explains the end of the DNA better; the J call may be wrong. Germline CDR1 SGHRS, CDR2 YFSETQ. The CDR3 length is 17 residues. In DNA form, the CDR3 reads TGCGCCAGCAGCTTGGCCTCTACTAGCGGCTACTCCTACGAGCAGTACTTC. This translates into CASSLASTSGYSYEQYF.

The genes are TRBV2 and TRBJ2-7; maybe TRBD2 (5 bases). The CDR3 spans 13 residues. The ends were cut back, 10 bases at V and 0 bases at J, with 13 bases in the middle. The germline V gene has CDR1 SNHLY and CDR2 FYNNEI. In DNA, the CDR3 is TGTGCCACCCTTGGGGAGCTCTCCTACGAGCAGTACTTC. It encodes CATLGELSYEQYF.

The chain combines TRBV5-1 with TRBJ2-2; tentatively, D is TRBD2 (6 bases). This CDR3 has 15 residues. The V end was cut by 0 bases, the J end by 5 bases, with 11 bases between. Germline V lookup: CDR1 SGHRS, CDR2 YFSETQ. CDR3 in DNA: TGCGCCAGCAGCTTGGCGGGGGAAATGACCGGGGAGCTGTTTTTT. It yields the protein CASSLAGEMTGELFF.

The chain combines TRBV5-3 with TRBJ1-4; D is ambiguous. TRBV5-3 carries the ORF label, with uncertain function. This CDR3 has 18 residues. The germline V and J ends were trimmed by 3 bases and 2 bases, with 20 bases remaining between them. The CDR3 sequence: CARSSWTGSERTNEKLFF. The CDR3 nucleotides read TGTGCCAGAAGCTCCTGGACGGGTTCTGAGAGGACTAATGAAAAACTGTTTTTT.

This clone was seen once. V gene TRBV5-1 combines with J gene TRBJ2-5, with D tentatively TRBD1 or TRBD2 (5 bases each). CDR1 and CDR2 from the germline V gene are SGHRS and YFSETQ. V dropped 2 bases and J dropped 7 bases, with 15 bases sitting between them. The CDR3 runs to 14 residues. CDR3 nucleotides: TGCGCCAGCAGCTTCCGGGACGTCGAGGGGACCCAGTACTTC. Its protein is CASSFRDVEGTQYF.

This chain uses TRBV18 with TRBJ2-7, with 7 bases matching TRBD1. The CDR3 sequence is 16 residues long. Germline V gene sequence: CDR1 KGHSH, CDR2 LQKENI. V shed 3 bases and J 6 bases; nucleotides not matched to a gene: 14. Here the CDR3 reads CASSPTRYRGLTEQYF. In nucleotides, the CDR3 is TGTGCCAGCTCACCGACCAGGTACAGGGGTCTCACCGAGCAGTACTTC. Using reference TRBV18 and TRBJ2-7 for the parts outside the CDR3, the full variable domain is NAGVMQNPRHLVRRRGQEARLRCSPMKGHSHVYWYRQLPEEGLKFMVYLQKENIIDESGMPKERFSAEFPKEGPSILRIQQVVRGDSAAYFCASSPTRYRGLTEQYFGPGTRLTVT.

V gene TRBV28 combines with J gene TRBJ2-7, with D perhaps given as TRBD1 or TRBD2 (5 bases each). The ends were cut back, 4 bases at V and 4 bases at J, with 8 bases in the middle. Germline V CDR1 and CDR2: MDHEN, SYDVKM. The CDR3 contains 12 residues. The CDR3 bases are TGTGCCAGCAGTTCAGGGAGATACGAGCAGTACTTC. This codes for CASSSGRYEQYF. Supplemented by reference TRBV28 and TRBJ2-7, the full variable domain reads DVKVTQSSRYLVKRTGEKVFLECVQDMDHENMFWYRQDPGLGLRLIYFSYDVKMKEKGDIPEGYSVSREKKERFSLILESASTNQTSMYLCASSSGRYEQYFGPGTRLTVT.